Listed below are T cell receptor beta chains from one sample, sequenced in a study of beta chain features in type 1 diabetes. The protocol was immunoSEQ multiplex PCR, while the TCRdb copy is restricted to in-frame clones and leaves out a portion. The profile shows about 160,000 clones, 10% of them singletons. The sequenced sample consisted of central memory CD4+ T cells from blood. The source of these receptors is a man under 40 with type 1 diabetes. CDR3s leave out the opening cysteine and the closing phenylalanine or tryptophan. The order of the fields is CDR3 protein, V gene, clone size, CDR3 length, J gene. Size is stated for part of the rows, as once, few or many counts, or as a class when the clone is expanded.

CDR3aa: ASSQDWAGYEQY; v_gene: TRBV14; abundance: NA; len: 12; j_gene: TRBJ2-7
CDR3aa: ATSTRTTSREQY; v_gene: TRBV15; abundance: few; len: 12; j_gene: TRBJ2-7
CDR3aa: ASSLSREPADTQY; v_gene: TRBV19; abundance: NA; len: 13; j_gene: TRBJ2-3
CDR3aa: ASSLDRGLEQF; v_gene: TRBV11-2; abundance: NA; len: 11; j_gene: TRBJ2-1
CDR3aa: ASSGLGRGDEQF; v_gene: TRBV7-9; abundance: NA; len: 12; j_gene: TRBJ2-1
CDR3aa: ASKKEETQY; v_gene: TRBV5-1; abundance: NA; len: 9; j_gene: TRBJ2-5
CDR3aa: ASSRTAAGGGNEQF; v_gene: TRBV5-4; abundance: few; len: 14; j_gene: TRBJ2-1
CDR3aa: ASSEPGQGGNEQF; v_gene: TRBV5-6; abundance: NA; len: 13; j_gene: TRBJ2-1
CDR3aa: ASSRTSGTGRNTEAF; v_gene: TRBV18; abundance: few; len: 15; j_gene: TRBJ1-1
CDR3aa: ASSREWTGVEETQY; v_gene: TRBV4-1; abundance: NA; len: 14; j_gene: TRBJ2-5
CDR3aa: AWSPGGEPQH; v_gene: TRBV30; abundance: NA; len: 10; j_gene: TRBJ1-5
CDR3aa: ASSSRQGNAEAF; v_gene: TRBV19; abundance: few; len: 12; j_gene: TRBJ1-1
CDR3aa: ASSTSGQGSGEQY; v_gene: TRBV7-2; abundance: NA; len: 13; j_gene: TRBJ2-7
CDR3aa: ASSPGQGAPDTQY; v_gene: TRBV5-1; abundance: few; len: 13; j_gene: TRBJ2-3
CDR3aa: SVVRQGDYGYT; v_gene: TRBV29-1; abundance: few; len: 11; j_gene: TRBJ1-2
CDR3aa: ASSLTGGARNEQF; v_gene: TRBV28; abundance: many; len: 13; j_gene: TRBJ2-1
CDR3aa: ASSRGTSGQETQY; v_gene: TRBV7-3; abundance: few; len: 13; j_gene: TRBJ2-5
CDR3aa: ASSLSSGSNEQF; v_gene: TRBV7-3; abundance: few; len: 12; j_gene: TRBJ2-1
CDR3aa: ASSLDVTANYGYT; v_gene: TRBV7-2; abundance: few; len: 13; j_gene: TRBJ1-2
CDR3aa: AWSVPVAGETQY; v_gene: TRBV30; abundance: few; len: 12; j_gene: TRBJ2-5
CDR3aa: AISRGQRNTEAF; v_gene: TRBV10-3; abundance: few; len: 12; j_gene: TRBJ1-1
CDR3aa: ASSGSPRSGHT; v_gene: TRBV9; abundance: few; len: 11; j_gene: TRBJ1-2
CDR3aa: ASSQEVGARQPQH; v_gene: TRBV4-2; abundance: few; len: 13; j_gene: TRBJ1-5
CDR3aa: ATQWSMNTEAF; v_gene: TRBV27; abundance: NA; len: 11; j_gene: TRBJ1-1
CDR3aa: ASSVEAGAGANVLT; v_gene: TRBV9; abundance: NA; len: 14; j_gene: TRBJ2-6
CDR3aa: SVDGTANEQF; v_gene: TRBV29-1; abundance: NA; len: 10; j_gene: TRBJ2-1
CDR3aa: ASSDTYGYT; v_gene: TRBV5-1; abundance: NA; len: 9; j_gene: TRBJ1-2
CDR3aa: ASSQTSGAYNEQF; v_gene: TRBV11-2; abundance: NA; len: 13; j_gene: TRBJ2-1
CDR3aa: ASSLRRGLMNTEAF; v_gene: TRBV28; abundance: few; len: 14; j_gene: TRBJ1-1
CDR3aa: ASRENVGTEAF; v_gene: TRBV6-4; abundance: NA; len: 11; j_gene: TRBJ1-1
CDR3aa: ASSASGLAGRPYEQY; v_gene: TRBV2; abundance: NA; len: 15; j_gene: TRBJ2-7
CDR3aa: ASSFSGLSGAGANVLT; v_gene: TRBV28; abundance: NA; len: 16; j_gene: TRBJ2-6
CDR3aa: SALGGGPSYNEQF; v_gene: TRBV29-1; abundance: few; len: 13; j_gene: TRBJ2-1
CDR3aa: AWNALSSGNTIY; v_gene: TRBV30; abundance: few; len: 12; j_gene: TRBJ1-3
CDR3aa: ASSPGGGSNQPQH; v_gene: TRBV18; abundance: NA; len: 13; j_gene: TRBJ1-5
CDR3aa: ASSPSDRPYGYT; v_gene: TRBV19; abundance: few; len: 12; j_gene: TRBJ1-2
CDR3aa: ASSQRTSVSTDTQY; v_gene: TRBV4-2; abundance: NA; len: 14; j_gene: TRBJ2-3
CDR3aa: ASRIYRENTEAF; v_gene: TRBV6-5; abundance: NA; len: 12; j_gene: TRBJ1-1
CDR3aa: ASSLFGRDVNTEAF; v_gene: TRBV5-1; abundance: NA; len: 14; j_gene: TRBJ1-1
CDR3aa: ASSLSGTGTYEQY; v_gene: TRBV5-4; abundance: few; len: 13; j_gene: TRBJ2-7
CDR3aa: ASSLAAGGTNEQF; v_gene: TRBV11-2; abundance: few; len: 13; j_gene: TRBJ2-1
CDR3aa: ASSPPAFQETQY; v_gene: TRBV18; abundance: few; len: 12; j_gene: TRBJ2-5
CDR3aa: ASGSGRGYEQY; v_gene: TRBV19; abundance: NA; len: 11; j_gene: TRBJ2-7
CDR3aa: ASSPVGTAQETQY; v_gene: TRBV7-9; abundance: NA; len: 13; j_gene: TRBJ2-5